The clone carrying this T cell receptor (beta chain) was observed a handful of times. Antigen unknown. The entry originates in a study of T cells after yellow fever vaccination. The study's findings and limits: A secondary response was less intense yet reached its peak sooner, at day 5 versus 15. Reappearing after the booster were most of the clones from primary vaccination (roughly 96% CD4, 85% to 90% CD8). From the bulk population, abundant clonotypes could contaminate and appear within FACS-sorted repertoires.

Germline values: CDR1 DFQATT, CDR2 SNEGSKA (reference sequence). CDR3 length equals 12 residues. V lost 3 bases to trimming and J lost 9 bases, with 12 bases between them. TCR cDNA was made by 5'RACE template switching, adding a universal primer site and UMIs. TCRdb used MiXCR to reprocess the 5' RACE reads, holding one entry per CDR3 protein. The data show around 530,000 distinct CDR3 sequences, roughly 17% seen once. The chain combines TRBV20-1 with TRBJ1-5; no firm D call. This receptor was identified in a man younger than 35 who received the YFV17D yellow fever vaccine. The source material was PBMCs, sampled 5 to 6 days after the first yellow fever vaccination. This CDR3 reads CSARLLSGPQHF. The CDR3 coding sequence is TGCAGTGCTAGGCTCTTAAGCGGGCCCCAGCATTTT.